The clone carrying this T cell receptor (beta chain) was recorded at least ten times. The data stem from a study of T-cell reconstitution after alpha-beta-depleted transplantation in children. The TCRbeta library incorporated unique molecular identifiers. TCRdb re-called the PCR reads with MiXCR, one entry per CDR3 protein. The table shows about 230,000 distinct CDR3 sequences, with around 11% occurring only once. Trimming removed 6 bases at V and 1 base at J, with 12 bases between. The germline CDR1 and CDR2 sequences are MNHEY and SVGEGT. CDR3 length equals 15 residues. This receptor was taken from a human donor who donated a stem cell graft to a child with acute lymphoblastic leukemia. The chain combines TRBV6-2 or TRBV6-3 with TRBJ2-2; D gene uncertain. Sequenced material: PBMCs from the stem cell graft donor, taken from the stem cell graft. CDR3 DNA sequence: TGTGCCAGCAGCCTGTACCGGGTGAACACCGGGGAGCTGTTTTTT. Residues: CASSLYRVNTGELFF.